This TCR beta chain comes out of a study of beta chain features in type 1 diabetes. Findings of the study overall: Compared with healthy donors, patients appeared to share more similar naive, central memory and regulatory TCRB repertoires. Lower insertion and higher deletion counts appeared at VDJ junctions in type 1 diabetes patients. Type 1 diabetes patients showed a moderate but significant shortening of TCRB CDR3s in all four CD4+ subsets.

Investigators reverse transcribed all isolated RNA, so they sequenced expressed TCRB transcripts. TCRdb's copy holds only in-frame clones and misses some; the assay was immunoSEQ multiplex PCR. The data hold 350,000 to 400,000 clones, with over 10% observed a single time. A sort by CD45RO/CCR7/CD25/CD127/CD95/CD27 yielded CD4+ naive, central memory, regulatory and stem cell-like memory cells. A remark on this clone: Its antigen is not known.

This sequence was found in a woman younger than 30 with type 1 diabetes. Material for sequencing was naive CD4+ T cells from blood.

In DNA, the CDR3 is TGTGCCAGCAGTTACCCCCCGCCCGGGGACAAAAACATTCAGTACTTC. Protein sequence: CASSYPPPGDKNIQYF. The chain joins TRBV6-6 to TRBJ2-4; tentatively, D is TRBD2 (5 bases). The V gene lost 2 bases and the J gene lost 3 bases, with 14 bases spanning the gap. Germline CDR1 reads MNHNY; CDR2 reads SVGAGI (reference sequence). CDR3 length equals 16 residues.